This TCR beta chain emerged from a study of blood T cell repertoires in COVID-19. There are a few counts of this clone. The CDR3 length is 17 residues. Germline V gene data show CDR1 as KGHSH and CDR2 as LQKENI. V was trimmed by 0 bases and J by 3 bases, leaving 17 bases between them. Sequenced by immunoSEQ multiplex PCR; TCRdb stores in-frame clones only, minus some. The data contain 45,000 or so clones, 86% of them singletons. The rearrangement uses TRBV18 and TRBJ2-5, with TRBD1 as a possible D gene (6 bases). The sample was peripheral blood. The origin of this receptor is a woman in her sixties with acute or convalescent COVID-19. CDR3 sequence reads: CASSPPRGQRSEETQYF. CDR3 sequence (DNA): TGTGCCAGCTCACCACCCAGAGGACAGCGGTCGGAAGAGACCCAGTACTTC. Drawing the rest from reference TRBV18 and TRBJ2-5, the complete variable domain is NAGVMQNPRHLVRRRGQEARLRCSPMKGHSHVYWYRQLPEEGLKFMVYLQKENIIDESGMPKERFSAEFPKEGPSILRIQQVVRGDSAAYFCASSPPRGQRSEETQYFGPGTRLLVL.